The 10 T cell receptor beta chains given below trace back to one sample, sequenced in a study of blood T cell repertoires in COVID-19. Here immunoSEQ multiplex PCR was the method, and the copy in TCRdb shows in-frame clones only, minus some. The table records some 110,000 clones, roughly 91% of them present only once. Sequenced: peripheral blood. The receptors shown here come from a human donor in a cohort sampled during active COVID-19.

This clone was detected only a few times. The J gene is TRBJ2-2, the V gene TRBV10-1; no clear D. Trimming pared 8 bases from V and 8 bases from J, leaving 6 bases between. The germline gives CDR1 WNHNN, CDR2 SYGVQD (reference sequence). CDR3 length equals 10 residues. The CDR3 region has the DNA TGCGCCAGCTTCACAGGGGAGCTGTTTTTT. Its protein is CASFTGELFF.

The V gene is TRBV7-2, the J gene TRBJ2-7; 9 bases fit TRBD2. The CDR3 is 15 amino acids. The V gene's germline CDR1 is SGHTA and CDR2 FQGNSA. V was clipped by 5 bases and J by 4 bases; unmatched bases: 9. CDR3 sequence (DNA): TGTGCCAGCAGCCGCGGGAGGGCCGGGCTATACGAGCAGTACTTC. It is translated as CASSRGRAGLYEQYF.

This clone has more than one count but fewer than ten. The chain links TRBV7-8 to TRBJ2-2; unclear D gene. The germline CDR1 and CDR2 sequences are SGHVS and FQNEAQ. CDR3 length equals 14 residues. Deletions cut 5 bases from V and 0 bases from J, with 7 bases between. The CDR3 here is CASSGTANTGELFF. The CDR3 region has the DNA TGTGCCAGCAGCGGAACAGCGAACACCGGGGAGCTGTTTTTT.

This sequence joins TRBV7-6 and TRBJ1-3, with D uncertain. Germline lookup yields CDR1 SGHVS and CDR2 FNYEAQ. This CDR3 is 19 amino acids long. The V end lost 5 bases, the J end lost 4 bases, and 27 bases lay between the germline ends. The CDR3 loop is CASSPWTEAIYLLGNTIYF. CDR3 coding DNA: TGTGCCAGCAGCCCCTGGACGGAGGCGATTTACCTACTAGGAAACACCATATATTTT.

This clone was counted at least ten times. The rearrangement joins TRBV4-2 to TRBJ2-2; 7 nucleotides line up with TRBD2. J was trimmed by 9 bases and V by 0 bases; bases with no gene match: 10. This CDR3 is 16 amino acids long. The V gene's germline CDR1 is LGHNA and CDR2 YNFKEQ. The CDR3 protein is CASSQELWGGAWELFF. The CDR3 nucleotides read TGTGCCAGCAGCCAAGAGTTGTGGGGGGGAGCATGGGAGCTGTTTTTT.

This sequence joins TRBV7-2 and TRBJ2-7, with no clear D. Germline lookup yields CDR1 SGHTA and CDR2 FQGNSA. The CDR3 runs 14 residues. Deletions cut 8 bases from V and 1 base from J, with 15 bases between. Here the CDR3 reads CASGSLRHSYEQYF. CDR3 nucleotides: TGTGCCAGCGGCTCCCTTAGACATTCCTACGAGCAGTACTTC.

A single count supports this clone. The rearrangement links TRBV7-9 to TRBJ2-1, with D possibly matching TRBD1 (6 bases). The germline V gene has CDR1 SEHNR and CDR2 FQNEAQ (reference sequence). V was pared by 5 bases and J by 4 bases, with 15 bases between. There are 15 residues in the CDR3. For the CDR3, the DNA is TGTGCCAGCAGCCAAACCGGGACACCGTACAATGAGCAGTTCTTC. Translating gives CASSQTGTPYNEQFF.

The CDR3 loop is CASSLDSYGYTF. The CDR3 nucleotides read TGTGCCAGCAGCCTGGACAGCTATGGCTACACCTTC. This chain links TRBV3-1 (or the pseudogene TRBV3-2) with TRBJ1-2; D is perhaps TRBD1 (6 bases). V was shortened by 4 bases and J by 4 bases, with 7 bases between the two germline ends. The length of the CDR3 is 12 residues. The germline V gene encodes CDR1 LGHDT and CDR2 YNNKEL (reference sequence).

V gene TRBV27 combines with J gene TRBJ2-5; 11 bases align to TRBD2. The CDR3 is made up of 19 amino acids. Germline CDR1 reads MNHEY; CDR2 reads SMNVEV (reference sequence). V trimming: 8 bases; J trimming: 4 bases; junction bases outside the gene matches: 21. For the CDR3, the DNA is TGTGCCAGCCGAGGGAGAACGGGACTAGCGGTCCCGGAGGGAGAGACCCAGTACTTC. It codes for CASRGRTGLAVPEGETQYF.

This chain joins TRBV7-9 and TRBJ1-2; D possibly corresponds to TRBD1 (5 bases). Germline V gene sequence: CDR1 SEHNR, CDR2 FQNEAQ (reference sequence). Trimming took 4 bases from V and 5 from J, leaving 17 bases between them. CDR3 length: 15 amino acids. In DNA, the CDR3 is TGTGCCAGCAGCTCGGTAGACAGTTATCAATATGGCTACACCTTC. This encodes CASSSVDSYQYGYTF.